This T cell receptor (beta chain) was identified during a study of blood T cell repertoires in COVID-19. With regard to this clone: At the DNA level, this CDR3 is encoded by other sequences in the same sample as well.

Trimming took 0 bases from V and 3 from J, leaving 9 bases between them. CDR1 is SGHRS and CDR2 is YFSETQ in the germline V gene. The CDR3 runs to 14 residues. Participants, 18 to 89 years old, spanned around 26 US areas. Generated by immunoSEQ multiplex PCR, the TCRdb table keeps only in-frame clones and is missing some. This table holds a few hundred thousand clones, around 90% found once. The sequence was collected from a woman younger than 30 with acute COVID-19. Material: PBMCs or T cells enriched from blood (not recorded which). This chain uses TRBV5-1 with TRBJ1-1; possibly TRBD1 for D (6 bases). The DNA of the CDR3 is TGCGCCAGCAGCTTGGTGGCAGGGGACACTGAAGCTTTCTTT. As protein: CASSLVAGDTEAFF.